This T cell receptor (beta chain) was sequenced for a study of tumor-infiltrating lymphocytes in primary liver carcinoma. With regard to this clonotype: Its antigen is undetermined. One end of the junction does not line up with germline, which may come from a read error.

Researchers drew blood RNA from unsorted whole blood and extracted germline DNA as well. From 500 ng of total RNA, TCR beta-specific cDNA was reverse-transcribed using a constant-region primer. Slightly modified ARM-PCR with three nested multiplex PCR rounds yielded TCR beta libraries. Both of the initial two PCR rounds ran for roughly 11 cycles and employed TRBV1-TRBV30 forward primers alongside a C-beta reverse primer. TCRdb reprocessed the multiplex PCR reads via MiXCR and lists one record per CDR3 protein. Of some 320,000 distinct CDR3 sequences listed, over 55% are singletons. Germline V CDR1 and CDR2: MNHEY, SVGAGI. This CDR3 spans 12 amino acids. Findings of the study overall: Tumor-adjacent and tumor-blood pairs displayed less overlap than did pairs of tumor regions. Tumors and blood were compared for top-250-clone fraction, and tumors had the significantly higher value (p = 0.039).

The sequencing input was peripheral blood. The chain is built from TRBV6-5 and TRBJ1-2; a possible D gene is TRBD1 (5 bases). This clonotype was sampled from a man aged 40-50 years with primary liver carcinoma and hepatitis B virus infection. CDR3 DNA: TGTGCCAGCAGATACTCGGGGGGAGGCTACACCTTT. Translated, it gives CASRYSGGGYTF.